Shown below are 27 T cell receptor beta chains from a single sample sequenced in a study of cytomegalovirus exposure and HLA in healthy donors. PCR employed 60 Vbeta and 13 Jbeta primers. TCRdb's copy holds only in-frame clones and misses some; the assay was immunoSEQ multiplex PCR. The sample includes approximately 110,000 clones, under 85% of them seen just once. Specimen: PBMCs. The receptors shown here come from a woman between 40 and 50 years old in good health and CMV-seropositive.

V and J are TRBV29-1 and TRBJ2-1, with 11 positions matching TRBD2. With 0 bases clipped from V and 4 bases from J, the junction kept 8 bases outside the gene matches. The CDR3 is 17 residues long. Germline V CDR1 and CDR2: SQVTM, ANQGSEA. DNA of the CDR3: TGCAGCGTTGAAGATCGACTAGCGGGACGGGGTTACAATGAGCAGTTCTTC. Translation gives CSVEDRLAGRGYNEQFF.

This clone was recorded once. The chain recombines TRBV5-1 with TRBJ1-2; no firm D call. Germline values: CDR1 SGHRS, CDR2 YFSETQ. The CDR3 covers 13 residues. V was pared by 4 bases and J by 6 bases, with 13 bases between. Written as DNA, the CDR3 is TGCGCCAGCAGCCCCGCTGCGACAAATGGCTACACCTTC. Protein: CASSPAATNGYTF.

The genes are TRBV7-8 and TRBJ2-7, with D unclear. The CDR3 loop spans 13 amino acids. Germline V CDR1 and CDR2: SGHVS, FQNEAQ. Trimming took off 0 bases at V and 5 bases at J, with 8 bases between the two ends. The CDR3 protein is CASSLARFNEQYF. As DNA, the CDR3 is TGTGCCAGCAGCTTAGCCAGGTTTAACGAGCAGTACTTC. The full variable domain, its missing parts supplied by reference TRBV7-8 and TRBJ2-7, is GAGVSQSPRYKVAKRGQDVALRCDPISGHVSLFWYQQALGQGPEFLTYFQNEAQLDKSGLPSDRFFAERPEGSVSTLKIQRTQQEDSAVYLCASSLARFNEQYFGPGTRLTVT.

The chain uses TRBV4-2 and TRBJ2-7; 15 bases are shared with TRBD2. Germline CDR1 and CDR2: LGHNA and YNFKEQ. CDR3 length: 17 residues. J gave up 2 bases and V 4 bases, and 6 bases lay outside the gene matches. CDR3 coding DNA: TGTGCCAGCAGCCTAGGACTAGCGGGAGGGGGGACCTACGAGCAGTACTTC. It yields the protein CASSLGLAGGGTYEQYF.

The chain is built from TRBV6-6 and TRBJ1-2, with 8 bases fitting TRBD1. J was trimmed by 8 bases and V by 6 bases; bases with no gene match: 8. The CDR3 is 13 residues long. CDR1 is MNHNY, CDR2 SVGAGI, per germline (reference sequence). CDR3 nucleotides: TGTGCCAGCAGGTCAGGGGGCGCGGGAGGCTACACCTTC. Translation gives CASRSGGAGGYTF.

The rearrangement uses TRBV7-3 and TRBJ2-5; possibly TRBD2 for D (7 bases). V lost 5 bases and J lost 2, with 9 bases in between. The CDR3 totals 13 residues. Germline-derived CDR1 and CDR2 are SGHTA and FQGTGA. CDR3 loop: CASSRGGQETQYF. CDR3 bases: TGTGCCAGCAGCAGGGGGGGACAAGAGACCCAGTACTTC. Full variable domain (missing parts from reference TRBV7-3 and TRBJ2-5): GAGVSQTPSNKVTEKGKYVELRCDPISGHTALYWYRQSLGQGPEFLIYFQGTGAADDSGLPNDRFFAVRPEGSVSTLKIQRTERGDSAVYLCASSRGGQETQYFGPGTRLLVL.

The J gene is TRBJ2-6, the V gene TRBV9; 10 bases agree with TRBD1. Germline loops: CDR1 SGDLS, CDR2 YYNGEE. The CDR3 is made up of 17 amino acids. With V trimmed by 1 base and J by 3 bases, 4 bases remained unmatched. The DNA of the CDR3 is TGTGCCAGCAGCGTACGGACAGGGGGTAATGGGGCCAACGTCCTGACTTTC. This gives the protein CASSVRTGGNGANVLTF.

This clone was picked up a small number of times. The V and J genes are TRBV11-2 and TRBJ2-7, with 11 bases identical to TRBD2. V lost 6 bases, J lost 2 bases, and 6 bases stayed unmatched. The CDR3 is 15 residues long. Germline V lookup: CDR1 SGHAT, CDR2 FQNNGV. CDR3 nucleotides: TGTGCCAGCAGTTCAGGGACTAGCGGCACCTACGAGCAGTACTTC. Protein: CASSSGTSGTYEQYF.

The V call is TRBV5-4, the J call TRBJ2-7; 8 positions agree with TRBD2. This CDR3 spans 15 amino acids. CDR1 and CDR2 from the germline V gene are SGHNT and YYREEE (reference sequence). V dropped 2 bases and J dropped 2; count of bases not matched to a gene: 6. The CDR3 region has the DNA TGTGCCAGCAGCTTTAGCGGGGTACTAACCTACGAGCAGTACTTC. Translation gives CASSFSGVLTYEQYF. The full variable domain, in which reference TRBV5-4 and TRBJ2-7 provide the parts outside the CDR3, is ETGVTQSPTHLIKTRGQQVTLRCSSQSGHNTVSWYQQALGQGPQFIFQYYREEENGRGNFPPRFSGLQFPNYSSELNVNALELDDSALYLCASSFSGVLTYEQYFGPGTRLTVT.

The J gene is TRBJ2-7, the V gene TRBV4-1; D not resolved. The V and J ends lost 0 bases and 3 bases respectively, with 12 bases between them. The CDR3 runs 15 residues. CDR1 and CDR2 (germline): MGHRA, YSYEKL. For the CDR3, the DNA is TGCGCCAGCAGCCAAGAGACTGATCGTTTCTACGAGCAGTACTTC. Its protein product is CASSQETDRFYEQYF.

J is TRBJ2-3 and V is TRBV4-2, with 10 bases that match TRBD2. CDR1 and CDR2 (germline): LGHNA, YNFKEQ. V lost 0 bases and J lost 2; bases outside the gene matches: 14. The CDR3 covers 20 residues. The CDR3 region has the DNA TGTGCCAGCAGCCAAGATCGGTCGCTAGCGGGAGTGTCTATCACAGATACGCAGTATTTT. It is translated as CASSQDRSLAGVSITDTQYF.

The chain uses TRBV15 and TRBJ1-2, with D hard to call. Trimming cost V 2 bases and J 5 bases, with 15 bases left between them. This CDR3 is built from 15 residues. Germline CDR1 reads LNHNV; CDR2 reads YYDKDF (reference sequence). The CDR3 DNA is TGTGCCACCAGCAGACTTACCGGCGAGGATTATGGCTACACCTTC. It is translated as CATSRLTGEDYGYTF.

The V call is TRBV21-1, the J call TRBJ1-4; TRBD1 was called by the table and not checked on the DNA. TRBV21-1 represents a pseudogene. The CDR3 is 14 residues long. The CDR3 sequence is CASSYYKRRGKLFF. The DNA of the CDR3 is TGTGCCAGCAGCTACTACAAGCGCAGGGGAAAACTGTTTTTT.

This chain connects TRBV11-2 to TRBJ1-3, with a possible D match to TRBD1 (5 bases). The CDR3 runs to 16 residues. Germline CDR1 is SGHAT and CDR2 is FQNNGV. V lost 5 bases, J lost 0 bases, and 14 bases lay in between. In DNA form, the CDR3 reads TGTGCCAGCAGCGCCGGTTTAGGGGTCTCTGGAAACACCATATATTTT. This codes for CASSAGLGVSGNTIYF. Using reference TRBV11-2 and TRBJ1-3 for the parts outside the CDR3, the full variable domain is EAGVAQSPRYKIIEKRQSVAFWCNPISGHATLYWYQQILGQGPKLLIQFQNNGVVDDSQLPKDRFSAERLKGVDSTLKIQPAKLEDSAVYLCASSAGLGVSGNTIYFGEGSWLTVV.

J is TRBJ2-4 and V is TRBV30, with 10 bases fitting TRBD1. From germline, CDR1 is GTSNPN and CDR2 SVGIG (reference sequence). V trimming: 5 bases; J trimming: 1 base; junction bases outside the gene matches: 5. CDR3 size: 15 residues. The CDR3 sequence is CAWGQGGVAKNIQYF. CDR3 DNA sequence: TGTGCCTGGGGACAGGGGGGTGTGGCCAAAAACATTCAGTACTTC.

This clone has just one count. The CDR3 spells CASSKTGTGNEQYF. The CDR3 DNA follows: TGTGCCAGCAGTAAAACCGGGACAGGGAACGAGCAGTACTTC. This sequence joins TRBV6-5 and TRBJ2-7; 9 bases line up with TRBD1. V gave up 5 bases and J gave up 5 bases; unmatched junction bases: 7. CDR1 is MNHEY, CDR2 SVGAGI, per germline. This CDR3 is built from 14 residues.

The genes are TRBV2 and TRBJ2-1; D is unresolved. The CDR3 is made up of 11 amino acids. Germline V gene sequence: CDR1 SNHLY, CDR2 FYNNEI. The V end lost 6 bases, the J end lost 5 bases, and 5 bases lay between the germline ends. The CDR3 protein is CASSSNNEQFF. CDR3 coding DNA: TGTGCCAGCAGCTCTAACAATGAGCAGTTCTTC.

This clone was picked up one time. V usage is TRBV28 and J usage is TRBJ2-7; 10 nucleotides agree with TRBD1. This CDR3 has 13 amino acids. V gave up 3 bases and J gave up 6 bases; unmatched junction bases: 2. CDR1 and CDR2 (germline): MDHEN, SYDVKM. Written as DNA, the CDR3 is TGTGCCAGCAGTTTGAGGACAGGGGGCGAGCAGTACTTC. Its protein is CASSLRTGGEQYF.

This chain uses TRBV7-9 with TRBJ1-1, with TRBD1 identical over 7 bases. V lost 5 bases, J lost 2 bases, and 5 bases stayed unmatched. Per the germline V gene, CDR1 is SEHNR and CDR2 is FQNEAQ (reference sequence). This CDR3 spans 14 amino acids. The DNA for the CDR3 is TGTGCCAGCAGCCCTAGACAGGGAAACACTGAAGCTTTCTTT. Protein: CASSPRQGNTEAFF.

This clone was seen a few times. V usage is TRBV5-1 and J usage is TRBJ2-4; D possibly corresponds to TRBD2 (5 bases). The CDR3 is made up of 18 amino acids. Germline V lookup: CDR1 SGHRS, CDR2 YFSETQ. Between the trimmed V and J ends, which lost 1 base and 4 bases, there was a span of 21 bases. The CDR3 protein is CASSLSVKSGFAKNIQYF. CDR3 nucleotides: TGCGCCAGCAGCTTGTCAGTTAAATCGGGGTTCGCAAAAAACATTCAGTACTTC.

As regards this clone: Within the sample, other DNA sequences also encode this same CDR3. The chain's CDR3 is CSASLAYEQYF. The CDR3 coding sequence is TGCAGTGCTAGTTTAGCCTACGAGCAGTACTTC. V is TRBV20-1 and J is TRBJ2-7; D unclear. This CDR3 has 11 amino acids. V lost 3 bases, J lost 2 bases, and 5 bases lay in between. Looked up from germline, CDR1 is DFQATT and CDR2 is SNEGSKA (reference sequence).

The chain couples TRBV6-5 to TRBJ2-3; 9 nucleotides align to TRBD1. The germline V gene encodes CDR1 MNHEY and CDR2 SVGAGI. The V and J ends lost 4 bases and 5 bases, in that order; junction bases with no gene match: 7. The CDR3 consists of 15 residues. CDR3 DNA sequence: TGTGCCAGCAGTTCCCGGGACAGGGTTAAAGATACGCAGTATTTT. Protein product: CASSSRDRVKDTQYF.

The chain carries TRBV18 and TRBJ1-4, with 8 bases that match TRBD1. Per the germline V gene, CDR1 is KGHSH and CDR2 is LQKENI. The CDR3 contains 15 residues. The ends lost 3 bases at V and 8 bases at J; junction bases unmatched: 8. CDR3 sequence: CASSPKDRVFEKLFF. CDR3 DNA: TGTGCCAGCTCACCTAAGGACAGGGTTTTCGAAAAACTGTTTTTT.

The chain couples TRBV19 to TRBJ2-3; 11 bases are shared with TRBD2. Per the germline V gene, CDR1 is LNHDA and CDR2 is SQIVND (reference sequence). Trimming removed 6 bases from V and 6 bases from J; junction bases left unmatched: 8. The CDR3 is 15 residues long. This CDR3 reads CASSTGTSGLDTQYF. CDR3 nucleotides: TGTGCCAGTAGCACCGGGACTAGCGGTTTGGATACGCAGTATTTT.

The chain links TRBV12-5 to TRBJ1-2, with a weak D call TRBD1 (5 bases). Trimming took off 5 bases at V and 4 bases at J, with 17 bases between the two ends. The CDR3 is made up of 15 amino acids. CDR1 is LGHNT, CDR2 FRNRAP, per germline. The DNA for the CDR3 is TGTGCTAGTGGTGACCCTCAGGGTTCATTCTATGGCTACACCTTC. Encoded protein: CASGDPQGSFYGYTF.

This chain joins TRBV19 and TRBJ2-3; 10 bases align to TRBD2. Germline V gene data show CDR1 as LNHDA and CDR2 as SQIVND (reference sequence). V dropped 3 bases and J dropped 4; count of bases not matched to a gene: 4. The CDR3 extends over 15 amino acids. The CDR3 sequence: CASSILTSGADTQYF. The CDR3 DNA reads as TGTGCCAGTAGTATCCTTACTAGCGGGGCAGATACGCAGTATTTT.

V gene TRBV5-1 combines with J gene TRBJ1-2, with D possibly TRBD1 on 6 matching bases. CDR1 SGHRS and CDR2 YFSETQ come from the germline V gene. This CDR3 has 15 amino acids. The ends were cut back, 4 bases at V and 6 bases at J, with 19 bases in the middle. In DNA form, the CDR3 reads TGCGCCAGCAGCCCGCGGACAGACTCTTATAATGGCTACACCTTC. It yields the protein CASSPRTDSYNGYTF.